This T cell receptor (beta chain) comes out of a study of blood T cells in healthy people across ages. Across the study: Capture by template switching was about one barcoded beta molecule per two T cells. The study's findings and limits: Diversity was estimated from one million T cells, and these estimates were considered underestimates.

With each sample, at least 5 micrograms of total RNA were extracted. The authors ran a second PCR of about 6 to 11 cycles using a sample-barcoded 5' primer and a J-beta primer mix. In TCRdb, the 5' RACE reads were re-called with MiXCR into one record per CDR3 protein. The sample records 650,000 to 1,000,000 distinct CDR3 sequences, roughly 46% being singletons. This clonotype was detected a few times. No antigen is known for it. At one end the junction does not follow the germline gene, possibly because of a read error. CDR1 SGHNT and CDR2 YENEEA come from the germline V gene. The CDR3 totals 14 residues.

The chain carries TRBV11-3 and TRBJ2-3, with D possibly TRBD2 on 5 matching bases. Specimen: blood. The TCR comes from a man older than 75 in good health. The DNA of the CDR3 is TGTGCCAGCAGCCTAGAGGGATTAGGTGATACGCAGTATTTT. As protein: CASSLEGLGDTQYF.